The clone carrying this T cell receptor (beta chain) was recorded many times. Indicated time point: newly diagnosed GD, antithyroid drugs for less than 3 months. PBMCs were the source of the RNA used for TCR sequencing. This entry belongs to a study of regulatory T cells in long-lasting Graves disease. Sequencing libraries for TCR beta were prepared with iRepertoire HTBI primers and Arm-PCR of CDR3 regions. MiXCR was run by TCRdb on the multiplex PCR reads, yielding one entry per CDR3 protein. The table includes 550,000 to 650,000 distinct CDR3 sequences, 15% to 20% detected once. This CDR3 has 13 residues. From germline, CDR1 is DFQATT and CDR2 SNEGSKA (reference sequence). The sample was also linked to a second study, of T cells in Graves' hyperthyroidism and ophthalmopathy.

Sequenced material: peripheral blood mononuclear cells (PBMCs), taken at new diagnosis, from a patient treated with antithyroid drugs. This sequence was found in a young man with Graves disease. This chain uses TRBV20-1 with TRBJ1-2; D perhaps matches TRBD1 (5 bases). The CDR3 DNA reads as TGCAGGCCTGGCCAGGGAAGTAACTATGGCTACACCTTC. Translation gives CRPGQGSNYGYTF.